This T cell receptor (beta chain) was obtained from a study of blood T cell repertoires in COVID-19. As for the study in general: The analysed material was cDNA or gDNA that came from T cells, B-cell-depleted T cells, or PBMCs.

Data came from immunoSEQ multiplex PCR; TCRdb stores just in-frame clones and leaves some out. The table includes 250,000 to 300,000 clones, approximately 87% detected once. J gave up 6 bases and V 2 bases, and 6 bases lay outside the gene matches. CDR3 length: 14 residues. Germline V gene data show CDR1 as LNHDA and CDR2 as SQIVND (reference sequence). The chain employs TRBV19 and TRBJ1-2, with TRBD1 identical over 7 bases. The receptor's source is a middle-aged woman who had recovered from COVID-19. Specimen: peripheral blood. CDR3 loop: CASSIKGGANGYTF. Here the CDR3 DNA reads TGTGCCAGTAGTATAAAAGGGGGCGCGAATGGCTACACCTTC.